The clone carrying this TCR beta chain was counted a few times. These data are taken from a study of regulatory T cells in long-lasting Graves disease. Study in general: Antithyroid drug intake by newly diagnosed Graves' patients had lasted under 3 months.

The sample's time point: newly diagnosed GD, antithyroid drugs for less than 3 months. With RNA extracted from PBMCs as input, the TCR library was made. This CDR3 is 12 amino acids long. Germline V gene sequence: CDR1 SGHVS, CDR2 FNYEAQ. V was shortened by 3 bases and J by 9 bases, with 9 bases between the two germline ends. Arm-PCR of CDR3 regions and iRepertoire HTBI primers were the basis on which TCR beta libraries were built. Using its own MiXCR run on the multiplex PCR reads, TCRdb lists one record per CDR3 protein. The table has over 400,000 distinct CDR3 sequences, about 14% seen once. A further study also used this sample, focusing on T cells in Graves' hyperthyroidism and ophthalmopathy. That paper adds: Recently diagnosed hyperthyroidism of less than 2 months' duration affected patients aged 18 to 65.

The chain joins TRBV7-6 to TRBJ2-1; no reliable D call. Sample: peripheral blood mononuclear cells (PBMCs), taken at new diagnosis, from a patient treated with antithyroid drugs. The sequence came from a woman aged 45-60 years with Graves disease. The CDR3, as DNA: TGTGCCAGCAGCTTTGTTCTTAGTGAGCAGTTCTTC. Amino acid sequence: CASSFVLSEQFF.